A selection of T cell receptor beta chains follows, all from one sample in a study of blood T cells in healthy people across ages. MiXCR, applied by TCRdb to the 5' RACE reads, yields one record per CDR3 protein. The data contain some 1.4 million distinct CDR3 sequences, around 39% of them singletons. What was sequenced was blood. Every receptor here comes from a woman younger than 30 in good health. Each CDR3 is given with its conserved first and last residue. The D gene is left open where the match is weak. Rows give clone size only sometimes, using once, few, many, or a class for an expanded clone.

d_call j_call clone_size v_call cdr3_nt cdr3_aa
TRBD1 TRBJ1-6 - TRBV6-1 TGTGCCAGCAGTGCCGGGACAGGGAGCTCCTATAATTCATCCCTCCACTTT CASSAGTGSSYNSSLHF
- TRBJ2-1 - TRBV9 TGTGCCAGCAGCGCCCCGGGACGAGCGGATTACAATGAGCAGTTCTTC CASSAPGRADYNEQFF
- TRBJ1-4 - TRBV6-5 TGTGCCAGCAGTTACCGTGCACGGGGGGCCGTGGAAAAACTGTTTTTT CASSYRARGAVEKLFF
- TRBJ2-1 - TRBV11-2 TGTGCCAGCAGCGTACTAGTTTACAATGAGCAGTTCTTC CASSVLVYNEQFF
TRBD2 TRBJ2-7 few TRBV7-2 TGTGCCAGCAAAGGGACTAGCGGGATCGCCTACGAGCAGTACTTC CASKGTSGIAYEQYF
- TRBJ1-5 - TRBV20-1 TGCAGTGCTAGAGACTGGGCAGGGGTCCCTTCTATCAATCAGCCCCAGCATTTT CSARDWAGVPSINQPQHF
TRBD2 TRBJ2-3 few TRBV10-3 TGTGCCATCACTAGCGGGGGGACAGATACGCAGTATTTT CAITSGGTDTQYF
TRBD2 TRBJ2-1 few TRBV7-2 TGTGCCAGCAGTTCACGAGCGGGAGGGCCTGGGCACAATGAGCAGTTCTTC CASSSRAGGPGHNEQFF
- TRBJ2-2 - TRBV5-4 TGTGCCAGCAGCCGGGACAACACGAACACCGGGGAGCTGTTTTTT CASSRDNTNTGELFF
TRBD2 TRBJ2-7 - TRBV6-6 TGTGCCAGCAGTCGGACTAGCGGCCACGAGCAGTACTTC CASSRTSGHEQYF
- TRBJ2-2 few TRBV3-1 TGTGCCAGCAGCCAAGATATGCTAGATTATTCCCCCGGGGAGCTGTTTTTT CASSQDMLDYSPGELFF
- TRBJ2-1 few TRBV12-5 TGTGCTAGTGGTACCACGGACAGAGGGGCCTACAATGAGCAGTTCTTC CASGTTDRGAYNEQFF
- TRBJ2-3 - TRBV20-1 TGCAGTGCCGATGTACAGGGGGGGGGACCTGGAGATACGCAGTATTTT CSADVQGGGPGDTQYF
- TRBJ2-7 few TRBV20-1 TGCAGTGCTAGAGGTGGGACCGGGGACAATGACTACGAGCAGTACTTC CSARGGTGDNDYEQYF
TRBD1 TRBJ2-1 - TRBV3-1 TGTGCCAGCAGCCAGGGGGGACAGGGGACAGTAAGGTCCTACAATGAGCAGTTCTTC CASSQGGQGTVRSYNEQFF
TRBD2 TRBJ2-7 - TRBV6-1 TGTGCCAGCTGGAAGACCGGGACTAGCGGCCTCAATGAGCAGTACTTC CASWKTGTSGLNEQYF
- TRBJ2-5 - TRBV6-1 TGTGCCAGCGGGCCTTTGAGGGTTGGGTACTTC CASGPLRVGYF
- TRBJ2-7 - TRBV2 TGTGCCAGCAGTGGAGAGGGTTACAATGAGCAGTACTTC CASSGEGYNEQYF
- TRBJ1-2 - TRBV5-6 TGTGCCAGCAGCTCCGGGCCATCAGCACCTAGCTATGGCTACACCTTC CASSSGPSAPSYGYTF
TRBD2 TRBJ2-2 - TRBV5-1 TGCGCCAGCAGCTCGAAACCGGGACTAGGGGACACCGGGGAGCTGTTTTTT CASSSKPGLGDTGELFF
TRBD2 TRBJ2-5 - TRBV20-1 TGCAGTGCTAGAGGAGGGGGTAGAGCGGGGGACTTACTCGAAGAGACCCAGTACTTC CSARGGGRAGDLLEETQYF
- TRBJ2-5 - TRBV20-1 TGCAGTGCTAGCGGGGTAGCCCCTAACCAAGAGACCCAGTACTTC CSASGVAPNQETQYF
- TRBJ2-3 - TRBV7-2 TGTGCCAGCAGCACCCACCCCACAGATACGCAGTATTTT CASSTHPTDTQYF
TRBD1 TRBJ1-4 - TRBV5-6 TGTGCCAGCAGCTGGGGACAGACTAATGAAAAACTGTTTTTT CASSWGQTNEKLFF
- TRBJ2-4 many TRBV20-1 TGCAGTGCTAGAGTTTCAGGCCCCGTTATAGACAAAAACATTCAGTACTTC CSARVSGPVIDKNIQYF